This TCR beta chain was identified during a study of T cells in Graves' hyperthyroidism and ophthalmopathy. Overall study context: Sampling of peripheral blood happened at initial diagnosis, prior to any treatment.

General study results and limits: Among thyroid clonotypes expanded above 0.001, most also appeared in blood.

This clonotype was seen ten or more times. The antigen is unknown. The germline CDR1 and CDR2 sequences are DFQATT and SNEGSKA (reference sequence). CDR3 length: 15 amino acids. The V and J ends lost 0 bases and 7 bases, in that order; junction bases with no gene match: 11. Exclusion of a patient resulted from uncontrolled infection, other autoimmune disease, pregnancy or lactation. An approximately 10 ml volume of fresh peripheral blood provided the PBMCs. TCR beta CDR3 regions were amplified from RNA. HTBI primers were employed in a first-round RT-PCR of the TCR CDR3. TCRdb re-called the multiplex PCR reads through MiXCR, storing one row per CDR3 protein. Here the sample spans around 450,000 distinct CDR3 sequences, approximately 14% being singletons.

This chain links TRBV20-1 with TRBJ2-7; 8 bases are shared with TRBD2. Sequenced sample: blood. This sequence was found in a woman younger than 35 with Graves' hyperthyroidism. The CDR3: CSARDLRDSGGEQYF. CDR3 nucleotides: TGCAGTGCTAGAGATCTCCGGGACTCGGGAGGGGAGCAGTACTTC.